Detailed here is one TCR beta chain. This specimen belongs to a study of blood T cell repertoires in COVID-19. The overall study: Donors in the United States, Italy and Spain gave samples during acute or convalescent COVID-19.

The CDR3 totals 15 residues. V lost 3 bases to trimming and J lost 4 bases; unmatched junction nucleotides: 6. CDR1 and CDR2 (germline): SGHTS, YDEGEE. In the original analysis: For nucleated cells, counts were estimated from reference gene primer amplification. TCRdb keeps only in-frame clones here, not all; method: immunoSEQ multiplex PCR. The DNA gave D and trimming, while V, J and clone size come from that table. The sample has roughly 30,000 clones; 76% are singletons. The receptor was isolated from a man in his sixties or seventies with acute or convalescent COVID-19. The V and J genes are TRBV5-8 and TRBJ2-5, with 10 bases that match TRBD1. Specimen: peripheral blood. CDR3 nucleotide sequence: TGTGCCAGCAGCTCGGGCCGGGACAGGGGAGAGACCCAGTACTTC. Translation gives CASSSGRDRGETQYF.